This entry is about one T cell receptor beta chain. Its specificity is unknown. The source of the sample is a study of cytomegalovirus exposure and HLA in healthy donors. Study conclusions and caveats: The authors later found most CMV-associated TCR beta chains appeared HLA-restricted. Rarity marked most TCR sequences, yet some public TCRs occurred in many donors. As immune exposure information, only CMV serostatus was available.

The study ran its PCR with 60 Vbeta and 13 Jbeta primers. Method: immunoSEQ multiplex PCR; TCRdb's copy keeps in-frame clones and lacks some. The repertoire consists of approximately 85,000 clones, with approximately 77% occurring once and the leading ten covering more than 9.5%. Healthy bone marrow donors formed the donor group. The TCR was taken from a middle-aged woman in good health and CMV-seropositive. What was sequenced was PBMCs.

The CDR3 reads CASSLDRGEKLFF. As DNA, the CDR3 is TGTGCCAGCAGTTTGGACAGGGGGGAAAAACTGTTTTTT. This chain connects TRBV27 to TRBJ1-4, with 10 bases identical to TRBD1. The V gene's germline CDR1 is MNHEY and CDR2 SMNVEV (reference sequence). CDR3 length equals 13 residues. The V gene end was trimmed by 3 bases and the J gene end by 8 bases; junction bases not matched to a gene: 0.